These 10 T cell receptor beta chains came from one sample sequenced in a study of T-cell memory formation after mild COVID-19. TCRdb re-analysed the 5' RACE reads in MiXCR, keeping a single row per CDR3 protein. This repertoire shows more than 120,000 distinct CDR3 sequences, 6% found once; its top ten account for around 1.9%. Sample: PBMCs or a T cell subset sorted from them (not recorded which). Source of these receptors: an adult woman who had mild COVID-19 (a few samples of this study predate the infection). Cell type and time point are not known.

This clonotype was found a few times. This chain connects TRBV7-3 to TRBJ1-1; D is unresolved. V was shortened by 3 bases and J by 3 bases, with 8 bases between the two germline ends. Germline V gene sequence: CDR1 SGHTA, CDR2 FQGTGA. This CDR3 region has 13 residues. CDR3 loop: CASSLHEDTEAFF. The CDR3 DNA is TGTGCCAGCAGCTTGCACGAGGACACTGAAGCTTTCTTT. The full variable domain, rest sourced from reference TRBV7-3 and TRBJ1-1, is GAGVSQTPSNKVTEKGKYVELRCDPISGHTALYWYRQSLGQGPEFLIYFQGTGAADDSGLPNDRFFAVRPEGSVSTLKIQRTERGDSAVYLCASSLHEDTEAFFGQGTRLTVV.

The genes are TRBV7-6 and TRBJ2-1; the D gene could be TRBD1 or TRBD2 (5 bases each). The germline V and J ends were trimmed by 0 bases and 8 bases, with 17 bases remaining between them. The CDR3 length is 16 residues. From germline, CDR1 is SGHVS and CDR2 FNYEAQ. CDR3 coding DNA: TGTGCCAGCAGCTTAGCGCGGCGGGTCCGAGGGGATGAGCAGTTCTTC. This translates into CASSLARRVRGDEQFF.

At least ten counts were recorded for this clonotype. V usage is TRBV20-1 and J usage is TRBJ2-7; 12 bases agree with TRBD2. CDR1 DFQATT and CDR2 SNEGSKA come from the germline V gene (reference sequence). This CDR3 region has 14 residues. With 4 bases clipped from V and 4 bases from J, the junction kept 5 bases outside the gene matches. The DNA for the CDR3 is TGCAGTGCTAAGACTAGCGGGAGAGGATACGAGCAGTACTTC. Translation gives CSAKTSGRGYEQYF.

This clonotype was seen a few times. The chain combines TRBV29-1 with TRBJ1-1; possibly TRBD1 for D (6 bases). Germline lookup yields CDR1 SQVTM and CDR2 ANQGSEA. Deletions cut 7 bases from V and 2 bases from J, with 14 bases between. The CDR3 consists of 13 residues. The CDR3 DNA reads TGCAGCGCCGGATTACAGGGTAACACTGAAGCTTTCTTT. It yields the protein CSAGLQGNTEAFF. Full variable domain (outside the CDR3, taken from reference TRBV29-1 and TRBJ1-1): SAVISQKPSRDICQRGTSLTIQCQVDSQVTMMFWYRQQPGQSLTLIATANQGSEATYESGFVIDKFPISRPNLTFSTLTVSNMSPEDSSIYLCSAGLQGNTEAFFGQGTRLTVV.

This clonotype was seen at least ten times. The gene calls are TRBV5-1 and TRBJ2-3, with TRBD2 as a possible D gene (6 bases). V was clipped by 4 bases and J by 2 bases, with 11 bases between them. CDR1 SGHRS and CDR2 YFSETQ come from the germline V gene. This CDR3 spans 14 amino acids. CDR3 sequence (DNA): TGCGCCAGCAGCGCCGGGGGACTCACAGATACGCAGTATTTT. Protein: CASSAGGLTDTQYF.

The chain employs TRBV3-1 and TRBJ2-7; a possible D gene is TRBD2 (7 bases). Germline V gives CDR1 LGHDT, CDR2 YNNKEL (reference sequence). The V end was cut by 4 bases, the J end by 7 bases, with 17 bases between. This CDR3 has 14 amino acids. For the CDR3, the DNA is TGTGCCAGCAGCCGACAGGAAGGGAGGGGAGAGCAGTACTTC. Translated, it gives CASSRQEGRGEQYF.

This clonotype was observed many times. The chain carries TRBV7-8 and TRBJ2-5, with 11 nucleotides matching TRBD2. Germline V lookup: CDR1 SGHVS, CDR2 FQNEAQ. The length of the CDR3 is 17 residues. V shed 5 bases, J shed 4 bases, and the junction held 12 bases outside the gene matches. DNA for the CDR3: TGTGCCAGCAGCCCTTACAGCTCTAGCGGGGGGTCAGAGACCCAGTACTTC. Amino acid sequence: CASSPYSSSGGSETQYF.

This clonotype was observed at least ten times. The V and J genes are TRBV7-9 and TRBJ2-1, with D possibly matching TRBD2 (7 bases). CDR3 length: 16 amino acids. In germline, CDR1 is SEHNR, CDR2 FQNEAQ (reference sequence). V lost 5 bases to trimming and J lost 4 bases, with 18 bases between them. The CDR3 bases are TGTGCCAGCAGCCCCTCTAACGGGGGGCTTTACAATGAGCAGTTCTTC. Its protein is CASSPSNGGLYNEQFF.

This clonotype was detected ten times or more. The genes are TRBV5-1 and TRBJ2-1; the match to TRBD2 covers 9 bases. CDR1 and CDR2 (germline): SGHRS, YFSETQ. The CDR3 sequence is 13 residues long. After removal of 2 bases from V and 10 bases from J, the junction contained 4 bases not matched to a gene. CDR3 sequence (DNA): TGCGCCAGCAGCTTAATAGCGGGAGTGGAGCAGTTCTTC. Translating gives CASSLIAGVEQFF.

This clonotype was detected many times. This chain links TRBV19 with TRBJ2-7; 9 nucleotides line up with TRBD1. V lost 6 bases, J lost 4 bases, and 7 bases stayed unmatched. There are 14 residues in the CDR3. Germline loops: CDR1 LNHDA, CDR2 SQIVND (reference sequence). For the CDR3, the DNA is TGTGCCAGTAGACACCGGGACAGGGCGTACGAGCAGTACTTC. Translated: CASRHRDRAYEQYF.